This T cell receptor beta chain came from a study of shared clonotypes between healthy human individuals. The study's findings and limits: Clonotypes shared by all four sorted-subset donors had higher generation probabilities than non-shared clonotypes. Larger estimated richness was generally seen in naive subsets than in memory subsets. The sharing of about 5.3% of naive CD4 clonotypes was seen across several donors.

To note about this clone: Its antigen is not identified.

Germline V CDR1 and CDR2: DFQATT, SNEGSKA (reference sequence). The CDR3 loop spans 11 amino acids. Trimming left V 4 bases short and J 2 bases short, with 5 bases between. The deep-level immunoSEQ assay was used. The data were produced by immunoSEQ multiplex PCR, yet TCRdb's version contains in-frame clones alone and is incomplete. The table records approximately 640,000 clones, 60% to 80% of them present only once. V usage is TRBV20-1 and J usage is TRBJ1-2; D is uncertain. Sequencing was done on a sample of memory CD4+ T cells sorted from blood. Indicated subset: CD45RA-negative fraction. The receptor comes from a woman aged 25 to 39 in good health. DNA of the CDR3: TGCAGTGCTACCGGGAACTATGGCTACACCTTC. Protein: CSATGNYGYTF.